The 10 T cell receptor beta chains below all came from one sample that was sequenced in a study of cytomegalovirus exposure and HLA in healthy donors. The assay was immunoSEQ multiplex PCR, and TCRdb's table has in-frame clones only and misses some. The sample carries under 85,000 clones, 94% recorded once. The sample consisted of PBMCs. These receptors originate from a woman under 30 in good health and CMV-seronegative.

This clone has a handful of counts. The chain has TRBV7-2 and TRBJ2-7; D gene unclear. The CDR3 covers 14 residues. Germline V gene sequence: CDR1 SGHTA, CDR2 FQGNSA. Trimming took 1 base from V and 3 from J, leaving 10 bases between them. The CDR3 region is CASSLEARSYEQYF. DNA of the CDR3: TGTGCCAGCAGCTTAGAGGCTAGAAGCTACGAGCAGTACTTC.

The V gene is TRBV29-1, the J gene TRBJ1-2, with 9 bases matching TRBD1. This CDR3 has 12 amino acids. J lost 7 bases, V lost 6 bases, and 6 bases had no gene match. Germline CDR1 reads SQVTM; CDR2 reads ANQGSEA. Here the CDR3 reads CSVAGTGSGYTF. CDR3 nucleotides: TGCAGCGTGGCCGGGACAGGGAGTGGCTACACCTTC.

This clone appeared a few times. This chain links TRBV6-1 with TRBJ1-2, with D possibly TRBD1 on 5 matching bases. This CDR3 is built from 16 residues. V lost 2 bases, J lost 6 bases, and 19 bases lay in between. Germline V gene sequence: CDR1 MNHNS, CDR2 SASEGT. CDR3 nucleotides: TGTGCCAGCAGTGAAAAGGGAGACCCTACGGGGGATGGCTACACCTTC. Amino acids: CASSEKGDPTGDGYTF.

The J gene is TRBJ2-5, the V gene TRBV28; 7 nucleotides match TRBD2. From germline, CDR1 is MDHEN and CDR2 SYDVKM. With 4 bases clipped from V and 2 bases from J, the junction kept 10 bases outside the gene matches. The CDR3 is 16 amino acids. CDR3 sequence (DNA): TGTGCCAGCAGTTCCCCCCTCTGGGAGGGACAAGAGACCCAGTACTTC. Translating gives CASSSPLWEGQETQYF.

This chain connects TRBV13 to TRBJ2-7; D gene unclear. Trimming cost V 0 bases and J 3 bases, with 6 bases left between them. The germline V gene encodes CDR1 PRHDT and CDR2 FYEKMQ (reference sequence). The CDR3 consists of 13 residues. The CDR3 here is CASSLGRYYEQYF. The CDR3 DNA sequence: TGTGCCAGCAGCTTAGGCCGTTACTACGAGCAGTACTTC.

The rearrangement uses TRBV29-1 and TRBJ2-3; TRBD1 is a possible D gene (6 bases). Looked up from germline, CDR1 is SQVTM and CDR2 is ANQGSEA. The ends were cut back, 5 bases at V and 3 bases at J, with 6 bases in the middle. CDR3 length equals 11 residues. CDR3 residues: CSVTGTDTQYF. The CDR3 coding sequence is TGCAGCGTTACAGGGACAGATACGCAGTATTTT.

V gene TRBV19 combines with J gene TRBJ1-2; no firm D call. With 4 bases removed from V and 0 bases from J, the gap between germline ends came to 15 bases. Germline CDR1 reads LNHDA; CDR2 reads SQIVND (reference sequence). The CDR3 is 16 residues long. DNA for the CDR3: TGTGCCAGTAGTAGAGAGACATTCCCCTCTAACTATGGCTACACCTTC. It yields the protein CASSRETFPSNYGYTF.

The chain carries TRBV4-1 and TRBJ2-7, with 12 bases identical to TRBD1. CDR3 length: 15 residues. The trim removed 0 bases at V and 6 bases at J, leaving 3 bases unmatched. The germline CDR1 and CDR2 sequences are MGHRA and YSYEKL. DNA of the CDR3: TGCGCCAGCAGCCAAGATCGGGACAGGGGGCTCGAGCAGTACTTC. Translation: CASSQDRDRGLEQYF.

This clone has just one count. The genes are TRBV5-1 and TRBJ2-5, with a possible D match to TRBD2 (5 bases). CDR1 is SGHRS, CDR2 YFSETQ, per germline. The CDR3 extends over 15 amino acids. The ends were cut back, 4 bases at V and 1 base at J, with 14 bases in the middle. The CDR3 reads CASSPTLGLQETQYF. CDR3 coding DNA: TGCGCCAGCAGCCCGACACTAGGACTCCAAGAGACCCAGTACTTC.

The V gene is TRBV15, the J gene TRBJ1-2; TRBD1 matches 7 bases. The V segment lost 6 bases and the J segment 5 bases; nucleotides outside the gene matches: 6. This CDR3 spans 13 amino acids. The germline gives CDR1 LNHNV, CDR2 YYDKDF (reference sequence). The chain's CDR3 is CATRFGTAYGYTF. CDR3 in DNA: TGTGCCACCAGGTTTGGGACAGCTTATGGCTACACCTTC. Combining the CDR3 with reference TRBV15 and TRBJ1-2 gives the whole variable domain DAMVIQNPRYQVTQFGKPVTLSCSQTLNHNVMYWYQQKSSQAPKLLFHYYDKDFNNEADTPDNFQSRRPNTSFCFLDIRSPGLGDTAMYLCATRFGTAYGYTFGSGTRLTVV.